The 26 T cell receptor beta chains given below trace back to one sample, sequenced in a study of blood T cell repertoires in COVID-19. The repertoire was sequenced with immunoSEQ multiplex PCR; TCRdb's copy has only in-frame clones and lacks some. The top ten clones hold approximately 1.5% of a sample with around 70,000 clones, roughly nine tenths of them seen once. The sample was peripheral blood. These receptors originate from a man aged 45-65 years with acute or convalescent COVID-19.

This clone was observed a few times. CDR3 sequence: CASSEAGPNQPQHF. The DNA for the CDR3 is TGTGCCAGCAGTGAAGCGGGGCCTAATCAGCCCCAGCATTTT. V usage is TRBV2 and J usage is TRBJ1-5, with a tentative D call TRBD1 (5 bases). In germline, CDR1 is SNHLY, CDR2 FYNNEI. V lost 0 bases to trimming and J lost 4 bases, with 7 bases between them. The CDR3 totals 14 residues.

The chain uses TRBV20-1 and TRBJ1-2; TRBD1 matches 8 bases. Trimming cost V 3 bases and J 7 bases; bases outside gene matches: 10. This CDR3 is built from 14 residues. Germline values: CDR1 DFQATT, CDR2 SNEGSKA (reference sequence). CDR3 loop: CSASFVTGVFGYTF. Written as DNA, the CDR3 is TGCAGTGCTAGTTTTGTGACAGGGGTTTTTGGCTACACCTTC.

V usage is TRBV19 and J usage is TRBJ1-4; a weak D match, TRBD1 (6 bases). The V end lost 6 bases, the J end lost 7 bases, and 21 bases lay between the germline ends. CDR3 length equals 16 residues. CDR1 LNHDA and CDR2 SQIVND come from the germline V gene (reference sequence). This CDR3 reads CASRPDFGGSAEKLFF. The CDR3 DNA sequence: TGTGCCAGTAGGCCGGATTTTGGGGGCTCGGCTGAAAAACTGTTTTTT.

This sequence joins TRBV27 and TRBJ2-5; 7 positions agree with TRBD2. The CDR3 is made up of 15 amino acids. The germline CDR1 and CDR2 sequences are MNHEY and SMNVEV (reference sequence). V trimming: 6 bases; J trimming: 3 bases; junction bases outside the gene matches: 10. This chain's CDR3 is CASSPGTMREETQYF. Here the CDR3 DNA reads TGTGCCAGCAGCCCTGGGACTATGAGGGAAGAGACCCAGTACTTC.

This clone was picked up one time. This rearrangement joins TRBV12-3 or TRBV12-4 to TRBJ1-6; D remains unclear. V was cut by 6 bases and J by 7 bases, with 7 bases left in between. The CDR3 length is 12 residues. In nucleotides, the CDR3 is TGTGCCAGCAGCCATCCAAATTCACCCCTCCACTTT. It is translated as CASSHPNSPLHF.

V gene TRBV19 combines with J gene TRBJ2-7; TRBD1 is a possible D gene (6 bases). Trimming took 6 bases from V and 1 from J, leaving 16 bases between them. CDR1 is LNHDA, CDR2 SQIVND, per germline (reference sequence). The CDR3 contains 15 residues. The CDR3: CASSWSAGASYEQYF. DNA for the CDR3: TGTGCCAGTAGCTGGAGTGCAGGGGCATCCTACGAGCAGTACTTC.

This clone has only one observation. This chain connects TRBV12-3 or TRBV12-4 to TRBJ2-7; 8 positions agree with TRBD1. The CDR3 runs 13 residues. V was pared by 6 bases and J by 5 bases, with 6 bases of the junction left unmatched. CDR3 sequence: CASSRQGRNEQYV. The CDR3 region has the DNA TGTGCCAGCAGCCGACAGGGGCGCAACGAGCAGTACGTC.

The chain recombines TRBV27 with TRBJ2-4; weak D call: TRBD1 (6 bases). V lost 4 bases, J lost 0 bases, and 13 bases lay in between. CDR3 length: 16 amino acids. CDR1 and CDR2 (germline): MNHEY, SMNVEV (reference sequence). The CDR3 DNA reads as TGTGCCAGCAGTTCAGGGGTCCTCATAGCCAAAAACATTCAGTACTTC. Translating it yields CASSSGVLIAKNIQYF.

The gene calls are TRBV11-3 and TRBJ2-3; no reliable D call. This CDR3 is 17 amino acids long. The germline V and J ends were trimmed by 1 base and 0 bases, with 14 bases remaining between them. Germline V gene lookup returns CDR1 SGHNT and CDR2 YENEEA. The CDR3 sequence is CASSLGSTNPSTDTQYF. The CDR3 DNA follows: TGTGCCAGCAGCTTAGGTTCGACAAACCCCAGCACAGATACGCAGTATTTT.

The V call is TRBV2, the J call TRBJ2-1; 10 nucleotides match TRBD2. The CDR3 is 15 amino acids. Trimming cost V 5 bases and J 6 bases; bases outside gene matches: 7. In germline, CDR1 is SNHLY, CDR2 FYNNEI. CDR3 coding DNA: TGTGCCAGCAGTTACGTAGCGGGGGGTCGCAATGAGCAGTTCTTC. Its protein is CASSYVAGGRNEQFF.

The chain combines TRBV9 with TRBJ2-3; D may be TRBD2 (6 bases). Trimming took 7 bases from V and 0 from J, leaving 15 bases between them. The CDR3 contains 15 residues. Germline CDR1 and CDR2: SGDLS and YYNGEE. The CDR3 region is CASSPGTASTDTQYF. CDR3 in DNA: TGTGCCAGCTCGCCGGGGACTGCTAGCACAGATACGCAGTATTTT.

This clone turned up a few times. The chain has TRBV9 and TRBJ2-3; 10 nucleotides match TRBD2. This CDR3 contains 15 residues. After removal of 1 base from V and 5 bases from J, the junction contained 4 bases not matched to a gene. The germline V gene has CDR1 SGDLS and CDR2 YYNGEE. The CDR3 protein is CASSVLAGVGDTQYF. CDR3 DNA sequence: TGTGCCAGCAGCGTACTAGCGGGGGTAGGAGATACGCAGTATTTT. Combining the CDR3 with reference TRBV9 and TRBJ2-3 gives the whole variable domain DSGVTQTPKHLITATGQRVTLRCSPRSGDLSVYWYQQSLDQGLQFLIQYYNGEERAKGNILERFSAQQFPDLHSELNLSSLELGDSALYFCASSVLAGVGDTQYFGPGTRLTVL.

The rearrangement joins TRBV2 to TRBJ2-7, with TRBD1 as a possible D gene (5 bases). CDR1 SNHLY and CDR2 FYNNEI come from the germline V gene. The CDR3 spans 12 residues. V was clipped by 7 bases and J by 5 bases, with 12 bases between them. CDR3 amino acids: CASIPGLHEQYF. The CDR3 bases are TGTGCCAGCATACCAGGGTTACACGAGCAGTACTTC.

The V call is TRBV27, the J call TRBJ2-3, with D perhaps TRBD2 (5 bases). V was shortened by 4 bases and J by 5 bases, with 13 bases between the two germline ends. From germline, CDR1 is MNHEY and CDR2 SMNVEV (reference sequence). The CDR3 spans 14 residues. The CDR3 loop reads CASSSTLGLDTQYF. For the CDR3, the DNA is TGTGCCAGCAGTTCCACTCTTGGACTAGATACGCAGTATTTT.

This clone was counted a single time. The chain uses TRBV11-2 and TRBJ2-7; tentatively, D is TRBD1 (6 bases). V lost 3 bases to trimming and J lost 4 bases, with 10 bases between them. Germline V gene data show CDR1 as SGHAT and CDR2 as FQNNGV. The length of the CDR3 is 13 residues. In DNA, the CDR3 is TGTGCCAGCAGCTTCGGGACACTTTACGAGCAGTACTTC. It encodes CASSFGTLYEQYF.

The chain links TRBV7-2 to TRBJ2-2; the D gene is possibly TRBD2 (5 bases). V was clipped by 4 bases and J by 4 bases, with 22 bases between them. There are 18 residues in the CDR3. Per germline, CDR1 SGHTA and CDR2 FQGNSA. The CDR3 DNA reads TGTGCCAGCAGCTACCGGGGTAATAGCGTATCGACCACCGGGGAGCTGTTTTTT. Translated, it gives CASSYRGNSVSTTGELFF.

This chain joins TRBV28 and TRBJ2-7; tentatively, D is TRBD2 (5 bases). The V and J ends lost 6 bases and 2 bases respectively, with 11 bases between them. The CDR3 contains 13 residues. CDR1 is MDHEN and CDR2 is SYDVKM in the germline V gene. CDR3 residues: CASSPSGPYEQYF. The CDR3 DNA follows: TGTGCCAGCAGCCCCAGCGGTCCCTACGAGCAGTACTTC.

This rearrangement joins TRBV7-6 to TRBJ2-1; D is unresolved. Germline V gene lookup returns CDR1 SGHVS and CDR2 FNYEAQ. The CDR3 contains 15 residues. The ends were cut back, 6 bases at V and 2 bases at J, with 14 bases in the middle. The CDR3 coding sequence is TGTGCCAGCAGACTAATAGGCGGCGCCTACAATGAGCAGTTCTTC. It translates to CASRLIGGAYNEQFF.

The V call is TRBV30, the J call TRBJ2-7, with 7 bases aligning to TRBD1. Trimming cost V 3 bases and J 1 base; bases outside gene matches: 9. The CDR3 totals 15 residues. Germline values: CDR1 GTSNPN, CDR2 SVGIG (reference sequence). DNA for the CDR3: TGTGCCTGGAGCTCCTTAAACAGGGGTTCCTACGAGCAGTACTTC. As protein: CAWSSLNRGSYEQYF.

The CDR3 bases are TGTGCCAGCAGTTCGACTAGCGGGAGAACCCGCTACGAGCAGTACTTC. Encoded protein: CASSSTSGRTRYEQYF. The rearrangement links TRBV2 to TRBJ2-7, with TRBD2 matching 12 bases. Germline CDR1 is SNHLY and CDR2 is FYNNEI. The CDR3 sequence is 16 residues long. V lost 5 bases to trimming and J lost 3 bases; unmatched junction nucleotides: 8.

This chain uses TRBV3-1 (or the pseudogene TRBV3-2) with TRBJ1-4; D is undetermined. V shed 3 bases and J shed 2 bases, with 16 bases lying between them. Germline assignment: CDR1 LGHDT and CDR2 YNNKEL (reference sequence). The CDR3 consists of 17 residues. This CDR3 is CASSQPEKPPTNEKLFF. The CDR3 coding sequence is TGTGCCAGCAGCCAGCCGGAGAAGCCACCGACTAATGAAAAACTGTTTTTT.

The genes are TRBV29-1 and TRBJ1-2; 9 bases agree with TRBD1. There are 14 residues in the CDR3. V gave up 7 bases and J gave up 3 bases; unmatched junction bases: 9. The germline gives CDR1 SQVTM, CDR2 ANQGSEA. The chain's CDR3 is CSARSTGGDYGYTF. CDR3 bases: TGCAGCGCCCGATCGACAGGGGGAGACTATGGCTACACCTTC.

The chain is built from TRBV4-3 and TRBJ2-1; 8 bases agree with TRBD1. Germline lookup yields CDR1 LGHNA and CDR2 YSLEER. V trimming: 4 bases; J trimming: 2 bases; junction bases outside the gene matches: 4. The CDR3 spans 15 residues. CDR3 bases: TGCGCCAGCAGCCCAGGACAGGGACCCTACAATGAGCAGTTCTTC. Its protein is CASSPGQGPYNEQFF.

This chain links TRBV3-1 (or the pseudogene TRBV3-2) with TRBJ2-3, with 8 positions matching TRBD2. CDR3 size: 13 residues. The V segment lost 1 base and the J segment 15 bases; nucleotides outside the gene matches: 9. Germline V CDR1 and CDR2: LGHDT, YNNKEL (reference sequence). CDR3 bases: TGTGCCAGCAGCCAAGGACTAGCGCAGCCGCCATATTTT. As protein: CASSQGLAQPPYF.

The V and J genes are TRBV15 and TRBJ2-7; 7 nucleotides match TRBD1. The CDR3 extends over 14 amino acids. V lost 4 bases and J lost 3; bases outside the gene matches: 6. The germline V gene encodes CDR1 LNHNV and CDR2 YYDKDF (reference sequence). The CDR3 spells CATSKGGDFYEQYF. In DNA form, the CDR3 reads TGTGCCACCAGCAAAGGGGGCGATTTCTACGAGCAGTACTTC.

This clone is judged medium-sized (0.01 to 0.1%). This sequence joins TRBV11-3 and TRBJ2-2, with D perhaps matching TRBD1 (6 bases). V lost 5 bases, J lost 6 bases, and 10 bases lay in between. This CDR3 spans 13 amino acids. CDR1 is SGHNT and CDR2 is YENEEA in the germline V gene. The CDR3 loop reads CASSAGVAGELFF. The CDR3 nucleotides are TGTGCCAGCAGCGCAGGGGTAGCCGGGGAGCTGTTTTTT.